This is a list of T cell receptor beta chains from one sample in a study of shared clonotypes between healthy human individuals. Clones were read by immunoSEQ multiplex PCR, and TCRdb kept only the in-frame ones, dropping some. Among millions of clones, 85% to 95% were seen once, and the ten largest hold about 1.1%. The sequenced sample was naive CD8+ T cells sorted from blood. Source of these receptors: a man aged 18 to 35 in good health. The CDR3 runs from the conserved cysteine through the conserved F or W. A D gene is named only where the DNA matches it firmly. Size values are once, few and many counts, or a class for expanded clones, and some rows have none.

clone size | D gene | J gene | V gene | CDR3 length | CDR3 protein | CDR3 DNA
NA | NA | TRBJ2-1 | TRBV7-9 | 15 | CASSLASGGVDEQFF | TGTGCCAGCAGCTTAGCTAGCGGTGGTGTTGATGAGCAGTTCTTC
NA | NA | TRBJ1-5 | TRBV19 | 12 | CASSIGDQPQHF | TGTGCCAGTAGTATAGGAGATCAGCCCCAGCATTTT
NA | NA | TRBJ1-1 | TRBV15 | 11 | CATSRDGEAFF | TGTGCCACCAGCAGAGACGGGGAAGCTTTCTTT
NA | TRBD1 | TRBJ2-7 | TRBV27 | 15 | CASSAGTEPFYEQYF | TGTGCCAGCAGTGCCGGGACAGAGCCTTTCTACGAGCAGTACTTC
NA | TRBD2 | TRBJ2-7 | TRBV14 | 17 | CASSQDIAGYSSYEQYF | TGTGCCAGCAGTCAAGACATAGCGGGTTACAGCTCCTACGAGCAGTACTTC
NA | NA | TRBJ1-6 | TRBV6-5 | 14 | CASSQWGRDSPLHF | TGTGCCAGCAGCCAGTGGGGAAGGGATTCACCCCTCCACTTT
once | NA | TRBJ2-7 | TRBV4-1 | 17 | CASSYGPPGISAYEQYF | TGCGCCAGCAGCTACGGGCCTCCGGGGATATCCGCCTACGAGCAGTACTTC
NA | NA | TRBJ1-4 | TRBV27 | 14 | CASSLSMGGVKLFF | TGTGCCAGCAGTTTATCGATGGGCGGAGTTAAACTGTTTTTT
NA | NA | TRBJ2-2 | TRBV28 | 16 | CASSLAQGRLTGELFF | TGTGCCAGCAGTTTGGCACAGGGACGATTAACCGGGGAGCTGTTTTTT
NA | NA | TRBJ1-5 | TRBV4-1 | 15 | CASSQGPLFAQPQHF | TGCGCCAGCAGCCAAGGCCCTCTTTTCGCTCAGCCCCAGCATTTT
NA | NA | TRBJ2-5 | TRBV18 | 16 | CASSPMDWRVQETQYF | TGTGCCAGCTCACCCATGGACTGGAGAGTCCAAGAGACCCAGTACTTC
NA | NA | TRBJ2-1 | TRBV5-1 | 13 | CASSLDGWNEQFF | TGCGCCAGCAGCTTGGATGGATGGAATGAGCAGTTCTTC
NA | TRBD1 | TRBJ2-7 | TRBV19 | 15 | CASSARTGISYEQYF | TGTGCCAGTAGTGCCAGGACAGGGATCTCCTACGAGCAGTACTTC
NA | TRBD1 | TRBJ1-1 | TRBV7-8 | 15 | CASSFLTGAEAEAFF | TGTGCCAGCAGCTTTCTGACAGGGGCCGAGGCTGAAGCTTTCTTT
NA | NA | TRBJ1-6 | TRBV11-2 | 15 | CASSPLFVSGSPLHF | TGTGCCAGCAGCCCGCTATTCGTATCGGGTTCACCCCTCCACTTT
NA | TRBD1 | TRBJ2-1 | TRBV28 | 16 | CASSFGADRGIGEQFF | TGTGCCAGCAGTTTCGGGGCGGACAGGGGCATAGGTGAGCAGTTCTTC
NA | NA | TRBJ2-3 | TRBV9 | 15 | CASSESGFDTDTQYF | TGTGCCAGCAGCGAGTCAGGCTTTGACACAGATACGCAGTATTTT
NA | NA | TRBJ1-2 | TRBV29-1 | 12 | CSVQNPNYGYTF | TGCAGCGTTCAAAACCCTAACTATGGCTACACCTTC
NA | NA | TRBJ2-3 | TRBV4-1 | 17 | CASSQQIGTFGTDTQYF | TGCGCCAGCAGCCAACAAATCGGGACTTTCGGCACAGATACGCAGTATTTT
once | NA | TRBJ2-7 | TRBV6-5 | 16 | CASSYSRGISSYEQYF | TGTGCCAGCAGTTACTCGAGGGGTATCAGCTCCTACGAGCAGTACTTC
NA | TRBD1 | TRBJ1-2 | TRBV10-2 | 15 | CASIGQGKSDYGYTF | TGCGCCAGTATCGGACAGGGCAAATCAGATTATGGCTACACCTTC
NA | TRBD1 | TRBJ2-7 | TRBV5-4 | 15 | CASSLAGTGSNEQYF | TGTGCCAGCAGCTTGGCTGGGACAGGGTCTAACGAGCAGTACTTC
NA | NA | TRBJ1-3 | TRBV28 | 14 | CASSLRNSGNTIYF | TGTGCCAGCAGTTTAAGGAACTCTGGAAACACCATATATTTT